The clone carrying this TCR beta chain was detected a few times. As to time point: newly diagnosed GD, antithyroid drugs for less than 3 months. The TCR library was prepared using RNA isolated from PBMCs. Trimming shortened V by 5 bases and J by 2 bases, and 14 bases separated the two germline ends. Looked up from germline, CDR1 is MRHNA and CDR2 is SNTAGT. The CDR3 runs 15 residues. TCR beta libraries were built with iRepertoire HTBI primers and Arm-PCR of CDR3 regions. In TCRdb, the multiplex PCR reads were re-called with MiXCR into one record per CDR3 protein. The sample holds about 530,000 distinct CDR3 sequences, roughly 16% seen once. This record comes from a study of regulatory T cells in long-lasting Graves disease. These data also featured in a second study, about T cells in Graves' hyperthyroidism and ophthalmopathy.

The receptor's source is a woman aged 35-65 years with Graves disease. This rearrangement joins TRBV6-4 to TRBJ2-3; D remains ambiguous. This material consisted of peripheral blood mononuclear cells (PBMCs), taken at new diagnosis, from a patient treated with antithyroid drugs. CDR3 nucleotide sequence: TGTGCCAGCAGTAACCCCCCGGGTGACACAGATACGCAGTATTTT. Its protein is CASSNPPGDTDTQYF.